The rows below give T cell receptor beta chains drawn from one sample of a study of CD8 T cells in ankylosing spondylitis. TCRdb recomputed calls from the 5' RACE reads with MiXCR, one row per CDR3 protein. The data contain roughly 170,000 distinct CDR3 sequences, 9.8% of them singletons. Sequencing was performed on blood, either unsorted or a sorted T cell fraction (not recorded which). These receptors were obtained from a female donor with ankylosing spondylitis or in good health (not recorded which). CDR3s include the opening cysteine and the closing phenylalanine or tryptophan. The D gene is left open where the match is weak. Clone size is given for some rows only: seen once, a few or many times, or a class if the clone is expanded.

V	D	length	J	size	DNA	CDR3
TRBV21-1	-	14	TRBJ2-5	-	TGTGCCGGGGACATCCCGTACCCCTTCTTGACCCAGTACTTC	CAGDIPYPFLTQYF
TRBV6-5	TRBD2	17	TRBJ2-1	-	TGTGCCAGCAGTTACTCGACTAGCGGGAGAGGGAACAATGAGCAGTTCTTC	CASSYSTSGRGNNEQFF
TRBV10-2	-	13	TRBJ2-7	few	TGCGCCAGCAGTGTAGCGAGCTCCTACGAGCAGTACTTC	CASSVASSYEQYF
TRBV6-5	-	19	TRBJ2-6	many	TGTGCCAGCAGTTACTCGACCCTCGACGGGAGCTCTGGGGCCAACGTCCTGACTTTC	CASSYSTLDGSSGANVLTF
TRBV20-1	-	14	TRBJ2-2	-	TGCAGTGCTGGAACAGCAGGGGATCCCGGGGAGCTGTTTTTT	CSAGTAGDPGELFF
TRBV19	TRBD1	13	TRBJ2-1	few	TGTGCCACCCGGGACAGGGAAGGGTATGAGCAGTTCTTC	CATRDREGYEQFF
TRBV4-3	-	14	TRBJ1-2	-	TGCGCCAGCAGCCAAGATCGGGGCGGCCCCGGCTACACCTTC	CASSQDRGGPGYTF
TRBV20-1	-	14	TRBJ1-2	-	TGCAGTGCTAGAGATATGGACAGCCTATATGGCTACACCTTC	CSARDMDSLYGYTF
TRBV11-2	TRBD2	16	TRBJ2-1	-	TGTGCCAGCAGCTTAGGACGTCTAGCGGGAGGCAATGAGCAGTTCTTC	CASSLGRLAGGNEQFF
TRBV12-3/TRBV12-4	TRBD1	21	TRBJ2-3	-	TGTGCCAGCACTTCCACCACCGCGACAGGGGAAAGTTTCCATAGCACAGATACGCAGTATTTT	CASTSTTATGESFHSTDTQYF
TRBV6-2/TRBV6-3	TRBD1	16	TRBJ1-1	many	TGTGCCAGCAGTAAGCGGCCCGGGACAGGGAAACCTGAAGCTTTCTTT	CASSKRPGTGKPEAFF
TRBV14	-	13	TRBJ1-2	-	TGTGCCAGCAGCCAAATCAGGACAGACATCCTCTGCTTC	CASSQIRTDILCF
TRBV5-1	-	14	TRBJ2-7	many	TGCGCCAGCAGCCCCGGGGACGCTACCTACGAGCAGTACTTC	CASSPGDATYEQYF
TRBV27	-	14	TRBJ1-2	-	TGTGCCAGCAGTTCTTCCTCGGCTAACTATGGCTACACCTTC	CASSSSSANYGYTF
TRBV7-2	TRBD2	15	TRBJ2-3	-	TGTGCCAGCAGCTTAGTAGCGGGTGTTTCAGATACGCAGTATTTT	CASSLVAGVSDTQYF
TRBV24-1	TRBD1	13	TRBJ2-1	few	TGTGCCACCAGTCAGACAGGGGAGAATGAGCAGTTCTTC	CATSQTGENEQFF
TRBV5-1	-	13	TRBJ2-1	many	TGCGCCAGCAGCTTGGGATACTACAATGAGCAGTTCTTC	CASSLGYYNEQFF
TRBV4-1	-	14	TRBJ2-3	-	TGCGCCAGCAGCCTGAGGGCCTCCCCAGATACGCAGTATTTT	CASSLRASPDTQYF
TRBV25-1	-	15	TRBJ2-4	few	TGTGCCAGCAGTGAAATTGGGCAGGGAGGAAACATTCAGTACTTC	CASSEIGQGGNIQYF
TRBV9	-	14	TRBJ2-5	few	TGTGCCAGCAGCGTAGATGGCAGTCAAGAGACCCAGTACTTC	CASSVDGSQETQYF
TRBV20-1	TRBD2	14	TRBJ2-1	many	TGCAGTGCTAGAGTAGCGGGAGAGATGAATGAGCAGTTCTTC	CSARVAGEMNEQFF
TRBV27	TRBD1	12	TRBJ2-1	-	TGTGCCAGCAGTATAACAGGGGTTGAGCAGTTCTTC	CASSITGVEQFF
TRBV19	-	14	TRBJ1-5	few	TGTGCCAGTAGTATGGGGCAGGGCAATCAGCCCCAGCATTTT	CASSMGQGNQPQHF
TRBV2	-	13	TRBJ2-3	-	TGTGCCAGCAGGGGCAGCAACACAGATACGCAGTATTTT	CASRGSNTDTQYF
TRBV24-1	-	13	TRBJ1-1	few	TGTGCCACCAGTGATTTCGGGTACACTGAAGCTTTCTTT	CATSDFGYTEAFF
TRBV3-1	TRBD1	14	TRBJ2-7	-	TGTGCCAGCAGCCAAGGGGCAGGGGGTCACGAGCAGTACTTC	CASSQGAGGHEQYF
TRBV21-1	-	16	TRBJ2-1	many	TGTGCCAGCAGCAATGGGGACAGCATGTCCTACAATGAGCAGTTCTTC	CASSNGDSMSYNEQFF
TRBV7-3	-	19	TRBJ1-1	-	TGTGCCAGCAGCTTAATCCCAGGGCATTCCGGGGGCATGAACACTGAAGCTTTCTTT	CASSLIPGHSGGMNTEAFF
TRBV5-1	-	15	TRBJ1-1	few	TGCGCCAGCTGCTTGGGCTGGGGAGGGCAGAATGAAGCTTTCTTT	CASCLGWGGQNEAFF
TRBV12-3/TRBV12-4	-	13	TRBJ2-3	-	TGTGCCAGCAGTCCTACCCCCACAGATACGCAGTATTTT	CASSPTPTDTQYF
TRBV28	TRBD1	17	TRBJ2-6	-	TGTGCCAGCAGCACCGGGACAGGGATCTCTGGGGCCAACGTCCTGACTTTC	CASSTGTGISGANVLTF
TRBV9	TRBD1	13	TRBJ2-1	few	TGTGCCAGCAGCGAATCTACAGGGGATGAGCAGTTCTTC	CASSESTGDEQFF
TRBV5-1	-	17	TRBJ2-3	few	TGCGCCAGCAGCTTGGGGTCTAGCAGAAGTGGCACAGATACGCAGTATTTT	CASSLGSSRSGTDTQYF
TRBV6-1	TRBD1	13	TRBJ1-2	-	TGTGCCATACGGGACAGGGGATCCTATGGCTACACCTTC	CAIRDRGSYGYTF
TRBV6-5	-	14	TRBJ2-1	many	TGTGCCAGCAGTAACCTCCGGGGCCACAATGAGCAGTTCTTC	CASSNLRGHNEQFF
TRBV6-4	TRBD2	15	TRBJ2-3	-	TGTGCCAGCGCGAGGACTAGCGGTAGCACAGATACGCAGTATTTT	CASARTSGSTDTQYF
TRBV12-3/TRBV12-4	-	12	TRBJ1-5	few	TGTGCCAGCAGTTTAGCCCCAGGGCCCCAGCATTTT	CASSLAPGPQHF
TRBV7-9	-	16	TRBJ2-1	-	TGTGCCAGCAGCTCCTTGGCCGTTCCCCCTAACAGTGAGCAGTTCTTC	CASSSLAVPPNSEQFF
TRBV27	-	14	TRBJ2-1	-	TGTGCCAGCTCAATAAACCGACAGGTGCCAGAGCAGTTCTTC	CASSINRQVPEQFF
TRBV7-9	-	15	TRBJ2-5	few	TGTGCCAGCAGCGAAAGTGACAGCTCGCAAGAGACCCAGTACTTC	CASSESDSSQETQYF
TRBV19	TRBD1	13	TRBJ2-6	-	TGTGCCAGTAAGGGGGCCGGGGCCAACGTCCTGACTTTC	CASKGAGANVLTF